What follows are 29 T cell receptor beta chains derived from one specimen sequenced in a study of blood T cells in healthy people across ages. Next came a second PCR, run for about 7 to 12 cycles, which used a sample-barcoded 5' primer along with a J-beta primer mix. TCRdb passed the 5' RACE reads through MiXCR, listing each CDR3 protein once. The data contain around 990,000 distinct CDR3 sequences, approximately 25% of them seen just once; the ten biggest clones take up around 0.75%. This sample was also put to use in a study of T cells of mothers and their children.

The sample taken for sequencing was blood. The receptors shown here come from a girl aged 2 to 10 in good health.

This clonotype appeared a few times. In DNA form, the CDR3 reads TGCAGTGCTAGTGGGGGGGCGTGGGGCAATGAGCAGTTCTTC. Protein product: CSASGGAWGNEQFF. This chain links TRBV20-1 with TRBJ2-1; D perhaps matches TRBD2 (7 bases). The CDR3 extends over 14 amino acids. In germline, CDR1 is DFQATT, CDR2 SNEGSKA (reference sequence). V lost 3 bases and J 6 bases, leaving 15 bases between the germline ends.

This clonotype occurred a few times. The rearrangement uses TRBV7-2 and TRBJ2-3; 8 nucleotides match TRBD2. J lost 4 bases, V lost 8 bases, and 14 bases had no gene match. The germline V gene encodes CDR1 SGHTA and CDR2 FQGNSA. The CDR3 has 16 residues. The CDR3 loop is CASGPVAAGVADTQYF. CDR3 DNA: TGTGCCAGCGGCCCCGTGGCAGCGGGGGTGGCAGATACGCAGTATTTT.

This clonotype was detected only a few times. The V and J genes are TRBV6-1 and TRBJ1-1; D is perhaps TRBD1 (5 bases). The CDR3 extends over 15 amino acids. Trimming removed 3 bases at V and 0 bases at J, with 11 bases between. Germline CDR1 reads MNHNS; CDR2 reads SASEGT. CDR3 DNA: TGTGCCAGCAGTGATCAGGGAGAGATGAACACTGAAGCTTTCTTT. Residues: CASSDQGEMNTEAFF.

This chain joins TRBV7-3 and TRBJ1-2; no firm D call. The V gene's germline CDR1 is SGHTA and CDR2 FQGTGA. The CDR3 runs 15 residues. The V gene lost 2 bases and the J gene lost 2 bases, with 12 bases spanning the gap. The CDR3 nucleotides are TGTGCCAGCAGCTTAGGGGATTCAAAGAACTATGGCTACACCTTC. It codes for CASSLGDSKNYGYTF.

This clonotype showed up just a few times. V is TRBV5-5 and J is TRBJ2-5; D unclear. With 2 bases removed from V and 4 bases from J, the gap between germline ends came to 12 bases. From germline, CDR1 is SGHKS and CDR2 YYEKEE (reference sequence). This CDR3 has 14 amino acids. The CDR3 region is CASSLVTASETQYF. The DNA for the CDR3 is TGTGCCAGCAGCTTAGTAACAGCCTCAGAGACCCAGTACTTC.

The chain combines TRBV7-2 with TRBJ1-2; 7 bases align to TRBD1. V was pared by 3 bases and J by 4 bases, with 5 bases of the junction left unmatched. The CDR3 covers 14 residues. The germline CDR1 and CDR2 sequences are SGHTA and FQGNSA. The DNA for the CDR3 is TGTGCCAGCAGCTTTGACAGGGCAATCTATGGCTACACCTTC. Translating it yields CASSFDRAIYGYTF.

This chain connects TRBV29-1 to TRBJ1-2; 8 bases agree with TRBD1. The junction had 6 bases not matched to a gene; V was cut back by 7 bases and J by 8 bases. This CDR3 is 11 amino acids long. The germline CDR1 and CDR2 sequences are SQVTM and ANQGSEA. DNA for the CDR3: TGCAGCGCCGTGACAGGGGTCGGCTACACCTTC. Amino acid sequence: CSAVTGVGYTF.

This clonotype appeared a few times. This chain's CDR3 is CSGRLAGALEQYF. The CDR3 bases are TGCAGCGGTCGACTAGCGGGAGCGCTGGAGCAGTACTTC. The rearrangement uses TRBV29-1 and TRBJ2-7; 12 nucleotides align to TRBD2. This CDR3 contains 13 residues. Trimming took 7 bases from V and 7 from J; bases not matched to a gene: 8. Germline assignment: CDR1 SQVTM and CDR2 ANQGSEA.

This clonotype was observed at least ten times. The chain uses TRBV27 and TRBJ2-7, with D possibly being TRBD1 (6 bases). The CDR3 has 12 amino acids. From germline, CDR1 is MNHEY and CDR2 SMNVEV (reference sequence). Trimming stripped 5 bases from V and 4 bases from J, with 9 bases between. The CDR3 nucleotides are TGTGCCAGCAGTCCGGACAGATACGAGCAGTACTTC. Its protein product is CASSPDRYEQYF.

There are a few counts of this clonotype. The rearrangement uses TRBV19 and TRBJ1-6; D is unclear. The CDR3 spans 13 residues. Germline CDR1 is LNHDA and CDR2 is SQIVND (reference sequence). The ends were cut back, 4 bases at V and 6 bases at J, with 7 bases in the middle. The CDR3 DNA is TGTGCCAGTAGTAGCAGGCCTAATTCACCCCTCCACTTT. Translated, it gives CASSSRPNSPLHF.

The rearrangement joins TRBV20-1 to TRBJ2-5; either TRBD1 or TRBD2 may supply D (5 bases each). The J call may be faulty, since TRBJ2-7 better matches the DNA end. The germline V gene encodes CDR1 DFQATT and CDR2 SNEGSKA (reference sequence). This CDR3 is 14 amino acids long. The CDR3 coding sequence is TGCAGTGCCCTGAATACCGGGGCCTCCTACGAGCAGTACTTC. Its translation: CSALNTGASYEQYF.

This sequence joins TRBV28 and TRBJ1-5, with 9 bases matching TRBD1. Germline V gene lookup returns CDR1 MDHEN and CDR2 SYDVKM. V lost 3 bases and J lost 7; bases outside the gene matches: 19. This CDR3 has 19 residues. This CDR3 reads CASSFPTAQQGAARQPQHF. DNA for the CDR3: TGTGCCAGCAGTTTCCCCACAGCCCAACAGGGGGCTGCGAGGCAGCCCCAGCATTTT.

The chain joins TRBV5-1 to TRBJ2-2; D is unresolved. The CDR3 totals 15 residues. The germline V gene encodes CDR1 SGHRS and CDR2 YFSETQ. V lost 1 base to trimming and J lost 8 bases, with 15 bases between them. The CDR3, as DNA: TGCGCCAGCAGCTTGCAACCAGAGGTTGAGGGGGAGCTGTTTTTT. Encoded protein: CASSLQPEVEGELFF.

V and J are TRBV6-5 and TRBJ2-1, with 9 bases fitting TRBD2. Germline CDR1 MNHEY, CDR2 SVGAGI. The J segment lost 6 bases and the V segment lost 0 bases, leaving 6 bases of the junction unmatched. The CDR3 length is 16 residues. CDR3 loop: CASSYSNSGRPNEQFF. DNA of the CDR3: TGTGCCAGCAGTTACTCGAATAGCGGGAGACCCAATGAGCAGTTCTTC.

The rearrangement uses TRBV11-2 and TRBJ2-1, with 7 nucleotides matching TRBD1. Per germline, CDR1 SGHAT and CDR2 FQNNGV. This CDR3 is built from 16 residues. J was trimmed by 2 bases and V by 6 bases; bases with no gene match: 10. The CDR3 bases are TGTGCCAGCAGATTGGGACAGCCCCAACCCTACAATGAGCAGTTCTTC. It yields the protein CASRLGQPQPYNEQFF.

The rearrangement links TRBV4-2 to TRBJ2-7, with D tentatively TRBD2 (5 bases). Germline V CDR1 and CDR2: LGHNA, YNFKEQ. The CDR3 is made up of 13 amino acids. V lost 1 base to trimming and J lost 7 bases, with 11 bases between them. CDR3 bases: TGTGCCAGCAGCCAAGTCATAAGCGGAGAGCAGTACTTC. This sequence encodes CASSQVISGEQYF.

This clonotype was observed a few times. The genes are TRBV4-3 and TRBJ1-5; D is ambiguous. The germline V gene encodes CDR1 LGHNA and CDR2 YSLEER. The CDR3 covers 15 residues. V lost 1 base, J lost 0 bases, and 7 bases lay in between. CDR3 sequence: CASSQGGLSNQPQHF. The CDR3 nucleotides are TGCGCCAGCAGCCAAGGAGGTCTTAGCAATCAGCCCCAGCATTTT.

The J gene is TRBJ1-2, the V gene TRBV20-1; the D gene is possibly TRBD1 (5 bases). The CDR3 consists of 13 residues. Germline CDR1 DFQATT, CDR2 SNEGSKA (reference sequence). V lost 4 bases and J 2 bases, leaving 11 bases between the germline ends. In DNA form, the CDR3 reads TGCAGTGCTACAGGGACGGTGAACTATGGCTACACCTTC. Protein: CSATGTVNYGYTF.

This clonotype was counted only a few times. V usage is TRBV29-1 and J usage is TRBJ2-7, with D perhaps TRBD2 (6 bases). Germline assignment: CDR1 SQVTM and CDR2 ANQGSEA. The length of the CDR3 is 14 residues. Trimming removed 1 base from V and 3 bases from J, with 13 bases in between. CDR3 region: CSVEGSSGDYEQYF. The DNA for the CDR3 is TGCAGCGTTGAAGGTAGTTCGGGGGACTACGAGCAGTACTTC.

There are a few counts of this clonotype. The gene calls are TRBV27 and TRBJ2-5; 7 bases agree with TRBD2. Germline V gene data show CDR1 as MNHEY and CDR2 as SMNVEV (reference sequence). The trim removed 3 bases at V and 9 bases at J, leaving 16 bases unmatched. The CDR3 runs to 16 residues. In DNA form, the CDR3 reads TGTGCCAGCAGTTTCACACCGGGCCCCGCGGGGGAGGCCCAGTACTTC. As protein: CASSFTPGPAGEAQYF.

This clonotype was observed a handful of times. This chain links TRBV6-2 or TRBV6-3 with TRBJ2-5; D gene ambiguous. The CDR3 loop spans 12 amino acids. V was cut by 2 bases and J by 5 bases, with 6 bases left in between. CDR1 is MNHEY, CDR2 SVGEGT, per germline. The CDR3 bases are TGTGCCAGCAGTTACCCCGCGGAGACCCAGTACTTC. This codes for CASSYPAETQYF.

The rearrangement joins TRBV5-1 to TRBJ2-5; the D gene could be TRBD1 or TRBD2 (6 bases each). Judging by the DNA end, TRBJ2-7 fits better; the J call may be wrong. CDR1 and CDR2 (germline): SGHRS, YFSETQ. The CDR3 spans 16 residues. CDR3 nucleotides: TGCGCCAGCAGCTTCCAGGAGGGGGGTCTTTGGAACGAGCAGTACTTC. This codes for CASSFQEGGLWNEQYF.

J is TRBJ1-6 and V is TRBV28; tentative D call: TRBD1 (5 bases). This CDR3 is built from 12 residues. V was cut by 8 bases and J by 9 bases, with 11 bases left in between. Germline lookup yields CDR1 MDHEN and CDR2 SYDVKM. The CDR3 loop is CASVGGGSPLHF. The CDR3 DNA is TGTGCCAGCGTCGGGGGGGGTTCACCCCTCCACTTT.

This clonotype appeared a few times. Since no conserved phenylalanine or tryptophan closes the CDR3, a read error is the likely cause. The CDR3 nucleotides read TGTGCCAGCAGTTTAGACGATGGGACTCAAAGCGGGCCAACAGATACGCAGTATTCT. This sequence encodes CASSLDDGTQSGPTDTQYS. The rearrangement uses TRBV12-3 or TRBV12-4 and TRBJ2-3; the D gene is possibly TRBD2 (6 bases). This CDR3 is built from 19 residues. Between the trimmed V and J ends, which lost 1 base and 3 bases, there was a span of 23 bases.

On this clonotype itself: At one end, the junction sequence differs from germline, possibly due to a read error. V is TRBV29-1 and J is TRBJ2-5; 7 bases match TRBD2. CDR1 is SQVTM, CDR2 ANQGSEA, per germline. The CDR3 sequence is 13 residues long. DNA of the CDR3: TGCAGCGTTGATTCAGGCGGGAGAGAGACCCAGCACTTC. This encodes CSVDSGGRETQHF.

This clonotype came up many times. The rearrangement uses TRBV29-1 and TRBJ2-5; TRBD1 matches 10 bases. The CDR3 has 18 amino acids. Germline V gene sequence: CDR1 SQVTM, CDR2 ANQGSEA. The V gene end was trimmed by 4 bases and the J gene end by 4 bases; junction bases not matched to a gene: 18. The CDR3 DNA reads TGCAGCGTTGTGCCGAGCCCGGGGACAGGGGAGGGTGGAGAGACCCAGTACTTC. Amino acids: CSVVPSPGTGEGGETQYF. The full variable domain, completed using reference TRBV29-1 and TRBJ2-5, is SAVISQKPSRDICQRGTSLTIQCQVDSQVTMMFWYRQQPGQSLTLIATANQGSEATYESGFVIDKFPISRPNLTFSTLTVSNMSPEDSSIYLCSVVPSPGTGEGGETQYFGPGTRLLVL.

This chain links TRBV29-1 with TRBJ2-5; a weak D match, TRBD1 (6 bases). The CDR3 has 13 amino acids. Germline V gene data show CDR1 as SQVTM and CDR2 as ANQGSEA. Trimming removed 3 bases from V and 5 bases from J, with 13 bases in between. In DNA, the CDR3 is TGCAGCGTTGAGGGGGCTCTGGAGGAGACCCAGTACTTC. Protein: CSVEGALEETQYF.

Only a few counts were recorded for this clonotype. The CDR3 DNA follows: TGTGCCAGCAGCCAAAGACCACAGGGTAACACTGAAGCTTTCTTT. Translation gives CASSQRPQGNTEAFF. The gene calls are TRBV3-1 and TRBJ1-1; perhaps TRBD1 as D (6 bases). The germline CDR1 and CDR2 sequences are LGHDT and YNNKEL (reference sequence). CDR3 length equals 15 residues. V was clipped by 2 bases and J by 2 bases, with 12 bases between them. Drawing the rest from reference TRBV3-1 and TRBJ1-1, the complete variable domain is DTAVSQTPKYLVTQMGNDKSIKCEQNLGHDTMYWYKQDSKKFLKIMFSYNNKELIINETVPNRFSPKSPDKAHLNLHINSLELGDSAVYFCASSQRPQGNTEAFFGQGTRLTVV.

This clonotype has just a few counts. The rearrangement uses TRBV10-3 and TRBJ2-7; 11 bases match TRBD2. V gave up 11 bases and J gave up 6 bases; unmatched junction bases: 6. Germline lookup yields CDR1 ENHRY and CDR2 SYGVKD. This CDR3 spans 12 amino acids. CDR3 sequence: CASASGRFEQYF. The DNA of the CDR3 is TGTGCCTCGGCTAGCGGGAGGTTCGAGCAGTACTTC.